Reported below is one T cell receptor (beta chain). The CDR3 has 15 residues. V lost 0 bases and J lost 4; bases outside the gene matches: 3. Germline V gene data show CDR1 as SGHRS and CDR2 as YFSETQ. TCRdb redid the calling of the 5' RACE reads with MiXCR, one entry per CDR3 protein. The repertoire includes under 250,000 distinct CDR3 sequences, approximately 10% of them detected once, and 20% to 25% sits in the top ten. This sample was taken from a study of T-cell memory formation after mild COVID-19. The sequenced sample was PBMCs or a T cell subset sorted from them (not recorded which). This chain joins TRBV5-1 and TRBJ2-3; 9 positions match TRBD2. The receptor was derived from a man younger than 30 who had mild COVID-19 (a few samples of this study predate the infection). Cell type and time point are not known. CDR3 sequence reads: CASSLEAGGSDTQYF. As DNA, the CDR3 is TGCGCCAGCAGCTTGGAAGCGGGAGGTTCAGATACGCAGTATTTT.